The 5 T cell receptor beta chains listed next were all sequenced from one sample in a study of PD-1 blockade in classical Hodgkin lymphoma. Some clones are missing from TCRdb's copy, which holds only in-frame ones; the method was immunoSEQ multiplex PCR. The sample has 90,000 to 130,000 clones; 80% to 90% are singletons. In every patient, relapse followed autologous stem cell transplantation, while exposure to brentuximab vedotin differed. The input for sequencing was peripheral blood mononuclear cells (PBMCs), taken before the second cycle of nivolumab. These receptors were collected from a human donor with classical Hodgkin lymphoma.

This clone was counted many times. This specimen includes other DNA sequences encoding the same CDR3. The V and J genes are TRBV7-9 and TRBJ1-2; D remains ambiguous. The CDR3 has 11 amino acids. Germline V gene data show CDR1 as SEHNR and CDR2 as FQNEAQ (reference sequence). Deletions cut 1 base from V and 8 bases from J, with 5 bases between. CDR3 sequence reads: CASSLGTGYTF. CDR3 sequence (DNA): TGTGCCAGCAGCTTAGGGACCGGCTACACCTTC.

This sequence joins TRBV7-6 and TRBJ1-1, with TRBD1 matching over 7 bases. Germline V CDR1 and CDR2: SGHVS, FNYEAQ. V was pared by 1 base and J by 1 base, with 3 bases of the junction left unmatched. The CDR3 is 15 amino acids. As DNA, the CDR3 is TGTGCCAGCAGCTTAGAAGGGGGCTCGAACACTGAAGCTTTCTTT. The encoded protein is CASSLEGGSNTEAFF. Based on the CDR3 plus reference TRBV7-6 and TRBJ1-1, the full variable domain is GAGVSQSPRYKVTKRGQDVALRCDPISGHVSLYWYRQALGQGPEFLTYFNYEAQQDKSGLPNDRFSAERPEGSISTLTIQRTEQRDSAMYRCASSLEGGSNTEAFFGQGTRLTVV.

The chain is built from TRBV5-1 and TRBJ2-3; 10 nucleotides align to TRBD1. Trimming removed 5 bases from V and 1 base from J; junction bases left unmatched: 4. Germline V CDR1 and CDR2: SGHRS, YFSETQ. This CDR3 has 15 amino acids. The CDR3 spells CASRDGTGGTDTQYF. For the CDR3, the DNA is TGCGCCAGCAGGGATGGGACAGGGGGCACAGATACGCAGTATTTT.

The chain is built from TRBV4-3 and TRBJ2-3, with 9 bases identical to TRBD1. This CDR3 contains 18 residues. The V segment lost 0 bases and the J segment 3 bases; nucleotides outside the gene matches: 10. Germline CDR1 is LGHNA and CDR2 is YSLEER. The CDR3: CASSQDLTGGMMTDTQYF. The DNA for the CDR3 is TGCGCCAGCAGCCAAGATTTGACAGGGGGGATGATGACAGATACGCAGTATTTT.

This chain joins TRBV7-9 and TRBJ1-1; no firm D call. The V and J ends lost 1 base and 5 bases respectively, with 11 bases between them. The CDR3 has 14 amino acids. Germline CDR1 is SEHNR and CDR2 is FQNEAQ (reference sequence). CDR3 region: CASSLVSVGTEAFF. CDR3 bases: TGTGCCAGCAGCTTAGTGTCCGTCGGGACTGAAGCTTTCTTT.